This T cell receptor beta chain was retrieved from a study of cytomegalovirus exposure and HLA in healthy donors. Study details: Tens of millions of unique TCRs from HLA-typed donors were held in an early release of data. Out of about 360 genotyped donors, about 81% belonged to the Caucasian-associated ancestry cluster. Study results and limitations: A later analysis linked a missense variant in DCLRE1C to the trimming of TCR beta V and J genes.

This clone was observed a handful of times. As yet, its antigen is unknown. Each donor was nominally healthy when sampled (though unrecorded immune exposures were likely). Germline-derived CDR1 and CDR2 are SEHNR and FQNEAQ (reference sequence). This CDR3 comprises 9 residues. Trimming cost V 8 bases and J 5 bases, with 3 bases left between them. PCR employed 60 Vbeta and 13 Jbeta primers. Some clones are missing from TCRdb's copy, which holds only in-frame ones; the method was immunoSEQ multiplex PCR. The sample consists of 80,000 to 95,000 clones, roughly two thirds of them appearing once. The TCR comes from a human donor in good health. Sequencing used PBMCs. The chain is built from TRBV7-9 and TRBJ2-5; no reliable D call. This chain's CDR3 is CASYETQYF. CDR3 nucleotide sequence: TGTGCCAGCTATGAGACCCAGTACTTC.